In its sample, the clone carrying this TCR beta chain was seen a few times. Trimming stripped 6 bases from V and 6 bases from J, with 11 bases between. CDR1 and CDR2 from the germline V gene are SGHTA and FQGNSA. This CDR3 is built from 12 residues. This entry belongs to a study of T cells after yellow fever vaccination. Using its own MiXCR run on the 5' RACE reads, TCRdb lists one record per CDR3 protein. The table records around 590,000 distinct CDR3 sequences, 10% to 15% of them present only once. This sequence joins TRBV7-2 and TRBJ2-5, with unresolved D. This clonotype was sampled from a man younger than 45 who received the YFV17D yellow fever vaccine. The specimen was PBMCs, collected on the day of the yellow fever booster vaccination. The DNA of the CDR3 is TGTGCCAGCAGTCAAGTCGAGCAGACCCAGTACTTC. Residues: CASSQVEQTQYF.